A few counts support the clone carrying this T cell receptor (beta chain). What it binds is unknown. cDNA synthesis used the whole RNA isolate, giving expressed TCRB sequences. Assay used: immunoSEQ multiplex PCR; TCRdb lists only in-frame clones, some missing. The sample yields about 190,000 clones, 6.5% to 9.5% seen once. This entry comes from a study of beta chain features in type 1 diabetes. Study findings and constraints: TCRB CDR3s were moderately but significantly shorter in Type 1 diabetes patients in all four CD4+ subsets.

Looked up from germline, CDR1 is SNHLY and CDR2 is FYNNEI. CDR3 length: 15 amino acids. The germline V and J ends were trimmed by 4 bases and 1 base, with 10 bases remaining between them. Sequencing was performed on central memory CD4+ T cells from blood. This TCR was sampled from a woman in her thirties or forties with type 1 diabetes. The chain employs TRBV2 and TRBJ1-4, with no clear D. The DNA for the CDR3 is TGTGCCAGCAGTGTGCGGGCAGGAACTAATGAAAAACTGTTTTTT. It encodes CASSVRAGTNEKLFF.